The 5 T cell receptor beta chains in this list originate from one sample, sequenced in a study of blood T cell repertoires in COVID-19. This table comes from immunoSEQ multiplex PCR, and its TCRdb copy is limited to in-frame clones, with some not included. The repertoire holds around 280,000 clones, with approximately 86% as singletons. Sequences were obtained from peripheral blood. The origin of the receptors is a woman in her 50s who had recovered from COVID-19.

The chain combines TRBV6-5 with TRBJ2-1; 8 bases are a match to TRBD1. The CDR3 spans 13 residues. CDR1 MNHEY and CDR2 SVGAGI come from the germline V gene. V shed 9 bases and J 10 bases; nucleotides not matched to a gene: 11. The CDR3 sequence is CASGEQQGGEQFF. The CDR3 coding sequence is TGTGCCAGTGGCGAGCAACAGGGGGGCGAGCAGTTCTTC.

Regarding this clone: A read error may account for a junction end that differs from germline. This chain joins TRBV7-7 and TRBJ2-1; 8 nucleotides match TRBD2. This CDR3 has 14 residues. The germline V gene encodes CDR1 SSHAT and CDR2 FNYEAQ (reference sequence). The CDR3 coding sequence is TGTGCTAGCAGCCCCCCAGAGCGGGAGTGGGAACAGTTCTTC. It is translated as CASSPPEREWEQFF.

CDR3 loop: CAWSGGSDQPQHF. CDR3 in DNA: TGTGCCTGGAGTGGCGGTTCTGATCAGCCCCAGCATTTT. This chain joins TRBV30 and TRBJ1-5, with D uncertain. The V end was cut by 1 base, the J end by 5 bases, with 9 bases between. Germline-derived CDR1 and CDR2 are GTSNPN and SVGIG (reference sequence). The CDR3 consists of 13 residues. Drawing the rest from reference TRBV30 and TRBJ1-5, the complete variable domain is SQTIHQWPATLVQPVGSPLSLECTVEGTSNPNLYWYRQAAGRGLQLLFYSVGIGQISSEVPQNLSASRPQDRQFILSSKKLLLSDSGFYLCAWSGGSDQPQHFGDGTRLSIL.

V gene TRBV19 combines with J gene TRBJ1-2; D unclear. Germline V gene data show CDR1 as LNHDA and CDR2 as SQIVND (reference sequence). There are 14 residues in the CDR3. Trimming cost V 5 bases and J 6 bases, with 16 bases left between them. In DNA form, the CDR3 reads TGTGCCAGTAGTTCTGACGGGTTACTCGATGGCTACACCTTC. It yields the protein CASSSDGLLDGYTF.

This clone has just a few counts. This chain connects TRBV29-1 to TRBJ2-3, with TRBD1 as a possible D gene (6 bases). This CDR3 region has 13 residues. The germline CDR1 and CDR2 sequences are SQVTM and ANQGSEA. The V gene lost 7 bases and the J gene lost 6 bases, with 17 bases spanning the gap. In DNA, the CDR3 is TGCAGCGCGAGCAAGCGGACAGCCGATACGCAGTATTTT. Translated, it gives CSASKRTADTQYF.